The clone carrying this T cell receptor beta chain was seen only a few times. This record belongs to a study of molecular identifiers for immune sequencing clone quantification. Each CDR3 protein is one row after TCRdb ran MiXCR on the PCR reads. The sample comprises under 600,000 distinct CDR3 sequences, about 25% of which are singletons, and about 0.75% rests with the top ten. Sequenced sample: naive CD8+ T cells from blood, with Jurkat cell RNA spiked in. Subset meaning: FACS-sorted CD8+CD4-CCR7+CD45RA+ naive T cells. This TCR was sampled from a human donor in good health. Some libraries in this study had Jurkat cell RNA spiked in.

This CDR3 reads CASSAQGPLDWWKYF. The CDR3 DNA reads as TGTGCCAGCAGCGCGCAGGGGCCTCTAGATTGGTGGAAGTACTTC. The V gene is TRBV7-2, the J gene TRBJ2-7; D is perhaps TRBD1 (6 bases). Germline V gives CDR1 SGHTA, CDR2 FQGNSA. The V gene lost 5 bases and the J gene lost 11 bases, with 25 bases spanning the gap. CDR3 size: 15 residues.